A single sample gave rise to the 27 T cell receptor beta chains below, sequenced in a study of identical twins (dated by TCRdb to 2016 to 2017). Library preparation employed 5' RACE. Sequencing was performed on an Illumina HiSeq 2000. TCRdb's own reprocessing of the public reads used fastp at Q25 and MiXCR and kept productive beta chains. All rows with the same CDR3 protein become a single entry with the most common DNA and genes. This sample lists around 20,000 distinct CDR3 sequences; roughly 63% were detected once. Jointly, the top ten make up 5.5% to 7% of the sample. Sequenced input: memory (CD45RO+) T cells sorted from blood. Taken with the paper, the label for cell subset or site translates to: CD45RO+ enriched T cells. These receptors were taken from a woman younger than 35 in good health. This table probably holds off-target reads from a library built for another chain.

The J gene is TRBJ2-3, the V gene TRBV29-1; 8 bases are a match to TRBD2. This CDR3 contains 20 residues. V was clipped by 6 bases and J by 1 base; unmatched bases: 24. Germline V gene data show CDR1 as SQVTM and CDR2 as ANQGSEA. The CDR3 DNA is TGCAGCGTCCAAACCCCCTCGGCCAGCGGGAGCCTCCGGGGCACAGATACGCAGTATTTT. Its protein is CSVQTPSASGSLRGTDTQYF.

This clonotype was found a few times. V usage is TRBV20-1 and J usage is TRBJ2-3; maybe TRBD2 (5 bases). CDR3 size: 12 residues. Trimming stripped 0 bases from V and 6 bases from J, with 7 bases between. Germline CDR1 DFQATT, CDR2 SNEGSKA (reference sequence). The CDR3 spells CSARDRGDTQYF. The CDR3 nucleotides are TGCAGTGCTAGAGATCGAGGGGATACGCAGTATTTT.

The chain is built from TRBV6-2 or TRBV6-3 and TRBJ2-3; D unclear. V dropped 6 bases and J dropped 4 bases, with 14 bases sitting between them. The CDR3 spans 14 residues. CDR1 is MNHEY and CDR2 is SVGEGT in the germline V gene. The CDR3 region has the DNA TGTGCCAGCAGATCCCTCGCCTGGGCAGATACGCAGTATTTT. It encodes CASRSLAWADTQYF.

The CDR3 DNA is TGTGCCAGCAGTTATACCGGGACAGGGGCTGGGAAGACCCAGTACTTC. Translation gives CASSYTGTGAGKTQYF. The chain employs TRBV6-2 or TRBV6-3 and TRBJ2-5, with TRBD1 matching over 10 bases. CDR1 and CDR2 from the germline V gene are MNHEY and SVGEGT. With V trimmed by 3 bases and J by 6 bases, 10 bases remained unmatched. The CDR3 spans 16 residues.

This clonotype was seen only a few times. This chain uses TRBV11-1 with TRBJ1-1; no clear D. V shed 7 bases and J shed 1 base, with 13 bases lying between them. Per the germline V gene, CDR1 is SGHAT and CDR2 is FQDESV (reference sequence). CDR3 length equals 14 residues. In nucleotides, the CDR3 is TGTGCCAGCACCGGGGATTCACCGAACACTGAAGCTTTCTTT. Its translation: CASTGDSPNTEAFF.

V and J are TRBV20-1 and TRBJ2-3; D could derive from TRBD1 or TRBD2 (5 bases each). The V gene's germline CDR1 is DFQATT and CDR2 SNEGSKA (reference sequence). Trimming stripped 5 bases from V and 4 bases from J, with 13 bases between. The CDR3 consists of 13 residues. The CDR3 protein is CSAGAGDADTQYF. The CDR3 DNA reads TGCAGTGCTGGCGCCGGGGACGCAGATACGCAGTATTTT.

The V and J genes are TRBV11-2 and TRBJ2-4, with 13 bases fitting TRBD2. After removal of 5 bases from V and 7 bases from J, the junction contained 5 bases not matched to a gene. This CDR3 spans 15 amino acids. Per germline, CDR1 SGHAT and CDR2 FQNNGV. The CDR3 sequence is CASSAILAGGNIQYF. Written as DNA, the CDR3 is TGTGCCAGCAGCGCGATACTAGCGGGAGGGAACATTCAGTACTTC.

The V call is TRBV7-2, the J call TRBJ2-4; 13 bases align to TRBD2. Losses at the gene ends were 5 bases for V and 6 bases for J; bases not matched to a gene: 10. The germline V gene has CDR1 SGHTA and CDR2 FQGNSA. This CDR3 has 17 residues. The CDR3 sequence is CASSLRTSGSSGNIQYF. CDR3 bases: TGTGCCAGCAGCCTCAGGACTAGCGGGAGTTCAGGAAACATTCAGTACTTC. Drawing the rest from reference TRBV7-2 and TRBJ2-4, the complete variable domain is GAGVSQSPSNKVTEKGKDVELRCDPISGHTALYWYRQSLGQGLEFLIYFQGNSAPDKSGLPSDRFSAERTGGSVSTLTIQRTQQEDSAVYLCASSLRTSGSSGNIQYFGAGTRLSVL.

This clonotype was seen only a few times. J is TRBJ2-5 and V is TRBV7-2, with TRBD2 as a possible D gene (6 bases). This CDR3 spans 15 amino acids. Germline-derived CDR1 and CDR2 are SGHTA and FQGNSA. V lost 1 base and J 1 base, leaving 10 bases between the germline ends. CDR3 bases: TGTGCCAGCAGCTTAGGGTCTAGCGCCCAAGAGACCCAGTACTTC. Protein: CASSLGSSAQETQYF.

The V call is TRBV7-8, the J call TRBJ1-5; TRBD1 agrees at 7 bases. Trimming at V came to 6 bases and at J to 0 bases, leaving 11 bases not matched to a gene. This CDR3 region has 17 residues. Germline-derived CDR1 and CDR2 are SGHVS and FQNEAQ. For the CDR3, the DNA is TGTGCCAGCAGTCAACCCGGGACAGTCGATAGCAATCAGCCCCAGCATTTT. Translation: CASSQPGTVDSNQPQHF.

The V gene is TRBV10-3, the J gene TRBJ2-4, with D possibly being TRBD1 (6 bases). The CDR3 contains 21 residues. Between the trimmed V and J ends, which lost 0 bases and 5 bases, there was a span of 29 bases. From germline, CDR1 is ENHRY and CDR2 SYGVKD. This CDR3 is CAISESKWDGGSSLLENIQYF. The DNA of the CDR3 is TGTGCCATCAGTGAGTCGAAATGGGATGGGGGCTCTTCTTTGCTGGAAAACATTCAGTACTTC.

The chain employs TRBV2 and TRBJ2-7, with 8 bases lining up with TRBD2. The CDR3 has 12 residues. Trimming at V came to 5 bases and at J to 5 bases, leaving 2 bases not matched to a gene. Germline V gene lookup returns CDR1 SNHLY and CDR2 FYNNEI. The CDR3 sequence is CASSLAGNEQYF. Here the CDR3 DNA reads TGTGCCAGCAGTTTAGCGGGGAACGAGCAGTACTTC.

This clonotype was observed a single time. This chain joins TRBV7-2 and TRBJ2-5; 7 bases match TRBD2. The germline gives CDR1 SGHTA, CDR2 FQGNSA. Trimming took 6 bases from V and 3 from J; bases not matched to a gene: 7. This CDR3 spans 14 amino acids. In DNA form, the CDR3 reads TGTGCCAGCAGTTCTTTCCGGGAGGAAGAGACCCAGTACTTC. Translated: CASSSFREEETQYF.

V is TRBV4-3 and J is TRBJ2-1; 8 bases map to TRBD1. The CDR3 sequence is 17 residues long. Germline-derived CDR1 and CDR2 are LGHNA and YSLEER. J gave up 2 bases and V 1 base, and 7 bases lay outside the gene matches. The CDR3: CASSQGVSTGAYNEQFF. CDR3 coding DNA: TGCGCCAGCAGCCAAGGGGTATCGACAGGGGCCTACAATGAGCAGTTCTTC.

The chain carries TRBV19 and TRBJ2-1; D gene ambiguous. Per the germline V gene, CDR1 is LNHDA and CDR2 is SQIVND (reference sequence). V was cut by 4 bases and J by 8 bases, with 12 bases left in between. This CDR3 spans 13 amino acids. In DNA form, the CDR3 reads TGTGCCAGTAGTACCAGACCATGGGATGAGCAGTTCTTC. Amino acids: CASSTRPWDEQFF.

This clonotype was counted a single time. V usage is TRBV6-2 or TRBV6-3 and J usage is TRBJ2-1; TRBD1 matches at 7 bases. Unmatched junction bases numbered 7, after V lost 4 bases and J lost 7 bases. Germline CDR1 MNHEY, CDR2 SVGEGT. This CDR3 contains 14 residues. In DNA form, the CDR3 reads TGTGCCAGCAGTTTCCTTAAGACAGGGAATGAGCAGTTCTTC. Translated: CASSFLKTGNEQFF.

The chain joins TRBV12-3 or TRBV12-4 to TRBJ2-1, with D unclear. This CDR3 is 14 amino acids long. The V end was cut by 2 bases, the J end by 4 bases, with 9 bases between. CDR3 amino acids: CASSLTAVYNEQFF. The CDR3 nucleotides are TGTGCCAGCAGTTTAACGGCAGTTTACAATGAGCAGTTCTTC.

This clonotype has a handful of counts. This sequence joins TRBV6-5 and TRBJ2-7, with unresolved D. The germline V gene encodes CDR1 MNHEY and CDR2 SVGAGI. This CDR3 has 11 residues. Trimming cost V 4 bases and J 7 bases, with 8 bases left between them. CDR3 sequence (DNA): TGTGCCAGCAGTTCCCTAAGGGAGCAGTACTTC. Translation: CASSSLREQYF.

J is TRBJ2-1 and V is TRBV24-1, with 13 bases that match TRBD2. The germline V gene encodes CDR1 KGHDR and CDR2 SFDVKD. The CDR3 length is 16 residues. The V gene end was trimmed by 5 bases and the J gene end by 9 bases; junction bases not matched to a gene: 9. CDR3 loop: CATSALWTSGSPEQFF. As DNA, the CDR3 is TGTGCCACCAGTGCCCTTTGGACTAGCGGGAGTCCTGAGCAGTTCTTC.

The V call is TRBV7-9, the J call TRBJ2-2, with TRBD2 identical over 14 bases. Germline V gene sequence: CDR1 SEHNR, CDR2 FQNEAQ (reference sequence). There are 17 residues in the CDR3. J gave up 5 bases and V 5 bases, and 7 bases lay outside the gene matches. The CDR3 loop is CASSKTSGRAGTGELFF. The DNA for the CDR3 is TGTGCCAGCAGCAAGACTAGCGGGAGGGCCGGAACCGGGGAGCTGTTTTTT.

The CDR3 reads CASSSQQTQYF. As DNA, the CDR3 is TGTGCCAGCAGCTCTCAACAGACCCAGTACTTC. The chain combines TRBV7-9 with TRBJ2-5; no clear D. Germline values: CDR1 SEHNR, CDR2 FQNEAQ (reference sequence). CDR3 length: 11 amino acids. V shed 4 bases and J shed 6 bases, with 6 bases lying between them.

The chain is built from TRBV25-1 and TRBJ1-1; D gene uncertain. Between the trimmed V and J ends, which lost 2 bases and 7 bases, there was a span of 5 bases. Germline values: CDR1 MGHDK, CDR2 SYGVNS. The CDR3 has 11 residues. Here the CDR3 DNA reads TGTGCCAGCAGTGAAAGGGTTGAAGCTTTCTTT. Protein product: CASSERVEAFF. Full variable domain (outside the CDR3, taken from reference TRBV25-1 and TRBJ1-1): EADIYQTPRYLVIGTGKKITLECSQTMGHDKMYWYQQDPGMELHLIHYSYGVNSTEKGDLSSESTVSRIRTEHFPLTLESARPSHTSQYLCASSERVEAFFGQGTRLTVV.

A single count supports this clonotype. The chain combines TRBV6-2 or TRBV6-3 with TRBJ2-1; TRBD2 matches 8 bases. Per the germline V gene, CDR1 is MNHEY and CDR2 is SVGEGT. The CDR3 covers 15 residues. J was trimmed by 9 bases and V by 4 bases; bases with no gene match: 11. The CDR3 protein is CASSSGQGLGLEQFF. The CDR3 region has the DNA TGTGCCAGCAGTTCGGGTCAGGGACTAGGTCTTGAGCAGTTCTTC.

The chain combines TRBV29-1 with TRBJ2-1; 9 bases line up with TRBD2. Germline trimming cut 1 base from V and 9 bases from J; bases unmatched to any gene: 13. Per germline, CDR1 SQVTM and CDR2 ANQGSEA. This CDR3 has 16 residues. CDR3 nucleotide sequence: TGCAGCGTTGAAGCGAAATGGCGGGAGGGCCGTGGTGAGCAGTTCTTC. As protein: CSVEAKWREGRGEQFF.

The rearrangement links TRBV4-2 to TRBJ2-1; perhaps TRBD2 as D (7 bases). The length of the CDR3 is 17 residues. The germline gives CDR1 LGHNA, CDR2 YNFKEQ. Between the trimmed V and J ends, which lost 1 base and 3 bases, there was a span of 16 bases. CDR3 nucleotides: TGTGCCAGCAGCCAAGTATCGGGGGGCGAAATCTACAATGAGCAGTTCTTC. Translation gives CASSQVSGGEIYNEQFF.

This clonotype was observed a few times. This chain links TRBV30 with TRBJ1-1; D is possibly TRBD1 (6 bases). The CDR3 totals 15 residues. Per germline, CDR1 GTSNPN and CDR2 SVGIG (reference sequence). Trimming stripped 3 bases from V and 5 bases from J, with 19 bases between. CDR3 region: CAWSAPTGRETEAFF. The DNA of the CDR3 is TGTGCCTGGAGCGCCCCCACAGGGAGGGAGACTGAAGCTTTCTTT. Using reference TRBV30 and TRBJ1-1 for the parts outside the CDR3, the full variable domain is SQTIHQWPATLVQPVGSPLSLECTVEGTSNPNLYWYRQAAGRGLQLLFYSVGIGQISSEVPQNLSASRPQDRQFILSSKKLLLSDSGFYLCAWSAPTGRETEAFFGQGTRLTVV.

This chain joins TRBV11-3 and TRBJ2-3; D could derive from TRBD1 or TRBD2 (5 bases each). V was trimmed by 8 bases and J by 2 bases, leaving 17 bases between them. The V gene's germline CDR1 is SGHNT and CDR2 YENEEA. The CDR3 runs 15 residues. CDR3 bases: TGTGCCAGCGGCCCTCGGGACCATAACACAGATACGCAGTATTTT. Amino acids: CASGPRDHNTDTQYF.